These 26 T cell receptor beta chains were all obtained from the same sample, sequenced in a study of cytomegalovirus exposure and HLA in healthy donors. Sequencing was performed with immunoSEQ multiplex PCR; in TCRdb, only in-frame clones are kept and a portion is missing. In the table there are fewer than 350,000 clones, 85% to 90% of which are singletons. Sequencing was done on a sample of PBMCs. These receptors were obtained from a woman aged 18-29 years in good health and CMV-seronegative.

The rearrangement uses TRBV30 and TRBJ2-7; maybe TRBD2 (6 bases). Trimming left V 3 bases short and J 1 base short, with 10 bases between. Germline assignment: CDR1 GTSNPN and CDR2 SVGIG (reference sequence). The CDR3 spans 13 residues. CDR3 nucleotide sequence: TGTGCCTGGAGGGGACTGTCGTCCTACGAGCAGTACTTC. It encodes CAWRGLSSYEQYF.

CDR3 region: CASSPTGQNTEAFF. Written as DNA, the CDR3 is TGTGCCAGCAGCCCTACAGGGCAGAACACTGAAGCTTTCTTT. The chain employs TRBV11-2 and TRBJ1-1, with a weak D call TRBD1 (6 bases). Germline V gene data show CDR1 as SGHAT and CDR2 as FQNNGV. CDR3 length equals 14 residues. V lost 5 bases to trimming and J lost 1 base, with 11 bases between them.

The chain recombines TRBV10-2 with TRBJ2-1; D ambiguous. Looked up from germline, CDR1 is WSHSY and CDR2 is SAAADI. V was shortened by 4 bases and J by 7 bases, with 11 bases between the two germline ends. The CDR3 consists of 13 residues. In DNA, the CDR3 is TGCGCCAGCAGTGGGGCTGGTAGGAATGAGCAGTTCTTC. This codes for CASSGAGRNEQFF.

The genes are TRBV7-9 and TRBJ1-6; D gene ambiguous. The germline CDR1 and CDR2 sequences are SEHNR and FQNEAQ (reference sequence). The CDR3 is 19 residues long. Trimming removed 5 bases at V and 10 bases at J, with 30 bases between. The CDR3 DNA reads TGTGCCAGCAGCCAGCACGGGATACAGCCACCCGAACCCCAATCACCCCTCCACTTT. It codes for CASSQHGIQPPEPQSPLHF.

The chain is built from TRBV28 and TRBJ1-1; 7 nucleotides line up with TRBD1. Germline trimming cut 7 bases from V and 1 base from J; bases unmatched to any gene: 9. The CDR3 length is 15 residues. The germline gives CDR1 MDHEN, CDR2 SYDVKM. DNA for the CDR3: TGTGCCAGCATGCCTCTCGGACAGGAGAACACTGAAGCTTTCTTT. Its protein product is CASMPLGQENTEAFF.

This clone has more than one count but fewer than ten. The chain joins TRBV5-1 to TRBJ2-7; 12 bases line up with TRBD2. The trim removed 6 bases at V and 4 bases at J, leaving 8 bases unmatched. Germline CDR1 reads SGHRS; CDR2 reads YFSETQ. The length of the CDR3 is 15 residues. In nucleotides, the CDR3 is TGCGCCAGCAACTCCGGGACTAGCGGGCTGTACGAGCAGTACTTC. Translation gives CASNSGTSGLYEQYF.

The chain employs TRBV19 and TRBJ1-2, with 7 bases lining up with TRBD1. Trimming took 6 bases from V and 8 from J; bases not matched to a gene: 15. The germline V gene encodes CDR1 LNHDA and CDR2 SQIVND (reference sequence). CDR3 length: 15 residues. CDR3: CASRHEGTVIGGYTF. The CDR3 nucleotides read TGTGCCAGTAGACACGAAGGGACAGTAATAGGCGGCTACACCTTC.

The chain uses TRBV9 and TRBJ2-2; D is perhaps TRBD2 (7 bases). The CDR3 extends over 13 amino acids. Germline assignment: CDR1 SGDLS and CDR2 YYNGEE. The V gene lost 4 bases and the J gene lost 7 bases, with 11 bases spanning the gap. As DNA, the CDR3 is TGTGCCAGCAGCACGGGGGGCGGCGGGGAGCTGTTTTTT. Protein sequence: CASSTGGGGELFF.

This chain links TRBV10-3 with TRBJ2-1; possible D gene TRBD2, 5 bases. The CDR3 sequence is 12 residues long. V lost 0 bases and J 10 bases, leaving 7 bases between the germline ends. Germline CDR1 reads ENHRY; CDR2 reads SYGVKD. Here the CDR3 reads CAISESGAEQFF. The CDR3 nucleotides read TGTGCCATCAGTGAGTCGGGAGCGGAGCAGTTCTTC.

The chain employs TRBV7-6 and TRBJ2-1; 8 nucleotides line up with TRBD2. Unmatched junction bases numbered 3, after V lost 5 bases and J lost 0 bases. Germline V gives CDR1 SGHVS, CDR2 FNYEAQ. This CDR3 has 15 amino acids. The CDR3 sequence: CASSLSGISYNEQFF. The CDR3 region has the DNA TGTGCCAGCAGCCTTAGCGGGATCTCCTACAATGAGCAGTTCTTC.

This clone has more than one count but fewer than ten. The rearrangement links TRBV19 to TRBJ1-5; D is perhaps TRBD1 (6 bases). The CDR3 is 14 residues long. Trimming left V 6 bases short and J 4 bases short, with 13 bases between. Germline V gives CDR1 LNHDA, CDR2 SQIVND (reference sequence). This chain's CDR3 is CASSTHRDNQPQHF. In DNA form, the CDR3 reads TGTGCCAGTAGCACCCACAGGGATAATCAGCCCCAGCATTTT.

The chain couples TRBV2 to TRBJ1-1; maybe TRBD1 (5 bases). This CDR3 contains 12 residues. Trimming took 7 bases from V and 4 from J, leaving 10 bases between them. Germline V gene sequence: CDR1 SNHLY, CDR2 FYNNEI. CDR3 protein: CASKGSGTEAFF. CDR3 in DNA: TGTGCCAGCAAGGGGTCCGGCACTGAAGCTTTCTTT.

This rearrangement joins TRBV7-8 to TRBJ2-1, with 8 bases lining up with TRBD2. J was trimmed by 1 base and V by 1 base; bases with no gene match: 3. From germline, CDR1 is SGHVS and CDR2 FQNEAQ. The CDR3 consists of 16 residues. CDR3 nucleotide sequence: TGTGCCAGCAGCTTAGGTCAGCGGGAGTCCTACAATGAGCAGTTCTTC. Its protein product is CASSLGQRESYNEQFF.

As regards this clone: This sample includes further DNA sequences coding for the same CDR3. As DNA, the CDR3 is TGTGCCAGCAGCGCCGGGACAGGGGGTGAAAAACTGTTTTTT. It codes for CASSAGTGGEKLFF. The rearrangement joins TRBV9 to TRBJ1-4; 11 bases fit TRBD1. CDR1 and CDR2 (germline): SGDLS, YYNGEE. Trimming removed 3 bases from V and 7 bases from J; junction bases left unmatched: 2. The CDR3 runs 14 residues.

J is TRBJ2-7 and V is TRBV7-9; D might be TRBD2 (5 bases). The germline V gene has CDR1 SEHNR and CDR2 FQNEAQ (reference sequence). Trimming shortened V by 9 bases and J by 4 bases, and 16 bases separated the two germline ends. The CDR3 covers 13 residues. This CDR3 is CASSSSGRYEQYF. Written as DNA, the CDR3 is TGTGCCAGTAGCAGCAGCGGAAGGTACGAGCAGTACTTC.

This clone was observed once. The rearrangement links TRBV5-4 to TRBJ2-1, with 11 positions matching TRBD1. Unmatched junction bases numbered 7, after V lost 0 bases and J lost 8 bases. The CDR3 has 16 amino acids. Germline V lookup: CDR1 SGHNT, CDR2 YYREEE (reference sequence). In nucleotides, the CDR3 is TGTGCCAGCAGCTTGGCTGGGGGACAGGGGGGCGATGAGCAGTTCTTC. Residues: CASSLAGGQGGDEQFF. Variable domain in full (rest from reference TRBV5-4 and TRBJ2-1): ETGVTQSPTHLIKTRGQQVTLRCSSQSGHNTVSWYQQALGQGPQFIFQYYREEENGRGNFPPRFSGLQFPNYSSELNVNALELDDSALYLCASSLAGGQGGDEQFFGPGTRLTVL.

The chain joins TRBV4-3 to TRBJ2-2; the match to TRBD1 covers 7 bases. V gave up 0 bases and J gave up 6 bases; unmatched junction bases: 10. CDR1 LGHNA and CDR2 YSLEER come from the germline V gene. This CDR3 spans 17 amino acids. The CDR3 loop reads CASSQEVGGIVAGELFF. The CDR3 bases are TGCGCCAGCAGCCAAGAGGTAGGGGGCATCGTCGCCGGGGAGCTGTTTTTT.

The V gene is TRBV7-6, the J gene TRBJ2-1; TRBD2 aligns across 8 bases. Germline values: CDR1 SGHVS, CDR2 FNYEAQ. CDR3 length: 17 amino acids. The V segment lost 1 base and the J segment 4 bases; nucleotides outside the gene matches: 9. CDR3 sequence (DNA): TGTGCCAGCAGCTTAGGTTTTAGCGGGACCCGATACAATGAGCAGTTCTTC. Its protein product is CASSLGFSGTRYNEQFF.

As for this clone: The junction does not match germline at one end; this may be a read error. The chain uses TRBV11-2 and TRBJ2-7, with D possibly matching TRBD1 (6 bases). The germline CDR1 and CDR2 sequences are SGHAT and FQNNGV. The CDR3 length is 13 residues. The DNA for the CDR3 is TGTGCCAGCAGCTTAGCGCCACGGACAGAAGGGCGCTTC. It encodes CASSLAPRTEGRF.

Only a few counts were recorded for this clone. V gene TRBV28 combines with J gene TRBJ2-7; D might be TRBD2 (5 bases). The V gene's germline CDR1 is MDHEN and CDR2 SYDVKM. The V and J ends lost 6 bases and 9 bases respectively, with 30 bases between them. This CDR3 comprises 17 residues. The CDR3 coding sequence is TGTGCCAGCAGCTCCTTATCGTGGAGGCCACAGTTGACGGGGCAGTACTTC. Protein: CASSSLSWRPQLTGQYF.

V and J are TRBV7-2 and TRBJ2-7; 7 positions agree with TRBD2. The trim removed 4 bases at V and 5 bases at J, leaving 20 bases unmatched. The CDR3 runs to 18 residues. Germline V gene lookup returns CDR1 SGHTA and CDR2 FQGNSA. The CDR3 DNA reads TGTGCCAGCAGCTCCACGGTGGGGGGAGGGCCGGTTTTCCACGAGCAGTACTTC. Residues: CASSSTVGGGPVFHEQYF.

This sequence joins TRBV28 and TRBJ2-4; D is perhaps TRBD1 (5 bases). This CDR3 has 16 residues. Trimming stripped 5 bases from V and 0 bases from J, with 14 bases between. Germline CDR1 is MDHEN and CDR2 is SYDVKM. In DNA form, the CDR3 reads TGTGCCAGCAGTGACCTCAGCAGGGTAGCCAAAAACATTCAGTACTTC. Its translation is CASSDLSRVAKNIQYF.

This chain connects TRBV28 to TRBJ1-2, with 7 bases that match TRBD1. The V gene's germline CDR1 is MDHEN and CDR2 SYDVKM. V was clipped by 7 bases and J by 0 bases; unmatched bases: 11. This CDR3 spans 16 amino acids. The CDR3 sequence is CASIPPGTAANYGYTF. The CDR3 nucleotides are TGTGCCAGCATTCCCCCCGGGACAGCTGCTAACTATGGCTACACCTTC.

This clone was counted a single time. The chain recombines TRBV19 with TRBJ1-2; TRBD1 might be the D (5 bases). This CDR3 region has 12 residues. V was cut by 7 bases and J by 8 bases, with 14 bases left in between. Germline V gives CDR1 LNHDA, CDR2 SQIVND (reference sequence). CDR3 DNA sequence: TGTGCCAGTAACCCGCGGGGGTTCGGCTACACCTTC. Its protein is CASNPRGFGYTF.

For the CDR3, the DNA is TGTGCCAGCAGCTCGACAGGGCCTTACGAGCAGTACTTC. Residues: CASSSTGPYEQYF. V is TRBV5-4 and J is TRBJ2-7, with TRBD1 identical over 7 bases. V shed 3 bases and J 4 bases; nucleotides not matched to a gene: 4. Germline V lookup: CDR1 SGHNT, CDR2 YYREEE (reference sequence). The CDR3 length is 13 residues.

The chain combines TRBV4-3 with TRBJ2-5, with 7 bases aligning to TRBD2. In germline, CDR1 is LGHNA, CDR2 YSLEER. The CDR3 is made up of 16 amino acids. V shed 1 base and J 4 bases; nucleotides not matched to a gene: 9. This CDR3 is CASSQGSGKGSETQYF. The CDR3 nucleotides read TGCGCCAGCAGCCAAGGAAGCGGGAAGGGGTCAGAGACCCAGTACTTC.